This is a list of T cell receptor beta chains from one sample in a study of tumor and adjacent non-tumor tissue in lung cancer. TCRdb independently ran MiXCR on the multiplex PCR reads; one entry per CDR3 protein. Seen here are over 130,000 distinct CDR3 sequences, around 65% observed once, and the top ten hold about 20%. Sample: lung tumor tissue. All receptors come from a man in his sixties with small cell lung cancer. The conserved cysteine and the conserved F or W are not part of the CDR3 here. Where a row states a size, it is once, few, many or the class of an expanded clone; other rows omit it.

j_gene,v_gene,abundance,CDR3aa
TRBJ2-1,TRBV6-6,many,ASSYATLSWNEQF
TRBJ2-1,TRBV11-3,.,TSSLQADYNEQF
TRBJ1-5,TRBV10-3,once,AISSDRVGYQPQH
TRBJ2-3,TRBV6-1,.,ASSEPPGAGRTDTQY
TRBJ2-3,TRBV11-3,.,ASSPRGAGATETQY
TRBJ2-3,TRBV12-3/TRBV12-4,.,ASSRRLAGAKTDTQY
TRBJ2-2,TRBV12-3/TRBV12-4,.,ASRGIGGNTGELF
TRBJ2-5,TRBV6-1,.,ASSVNPFGETQY
TRBJ1-2,TRBV6-5,many,ASSYSLDRYGYT
TRBJ2-3,TRBV7-3,many,ASSSGLAGVGDTQY
TRBJ1-2,TRBV6-2/TRBV6-3,many,ASSYPESPDILYGYT
TRBJ2-5,TRBV5-4,.,AISLDQQETQY
TRBJ2-7,TRBV28,.,ASSQLAGGSISYEHY
TRBJ2-2,TRBV6-5,many,ASSYSFVAGELF
TRBJ1-5,TRBV10-3,many,AISEGGFGNQPQH
TRBJ2-3,TRBV11-3,.,ASSLVVITDTQY
TRBJ2-2,TRBV12-3/TRBV12-4,.,ASSFSVSTGELF
TRBJ2-1,TRBV29-1,.,SVPGLANYNEQF
TRBJ2-5,TRBV20-1,.,SARDPNSGIWVTQY
TRBJ1-5,TRBV6-2/TRBV6-3,.,ASRLTQDQPQH
TRBJ1-5,TRBV19,.,ASTRDGGGNQPRH
TRBJ2-3,TRBV12-3/TRBV12-4,.,ASRGIDTQY
TRBJ1-2,TRBV6-1,.,ASTTWGRNYGYT
TRBJ2-3,TRBV4-2,.,ASSQELARSTDTQY
TRBJ1-2,TRBV20-1,.,RARPDGGGTAGYT
TRBJ2-7,TRBV5-1,.,ASSLVTNYEQY
TRBJ2-5,TRBV11-2,.,ASSLTRGLDTQY
TRBJ2-1,TRBV11-2,.,TSSFERGPGNEQS
TRBJ2-7,TRBV12-3/TRBV12-4,.,ASSLSRPYGQY
TRBJ1-1,TRBV6-5,.,ASNSKQVNTEAF
TRBJ2-5,TRBV4-3,.,ASSQVSGQETQY
TRBJ2-7,TRBV11-3,.,TSSGRGLYELY
TRBJ2-7,TRBV6-5,.,ASSSLDLAGDIYEQY
TRBJ2-3,TRBV12-3/TRBV12-4,.,ASTHERKMY
TRBJ1-1,TRBV10-2,once,ASRNRWRVTEAF
TRBJ1-2,TRBV6-1,few,DSSPGGQRGYT
TRBJ1-5,TRBV6-1,.,ASSDSGGYHPQH
TRBJ1-1,TRBV20-1,.,SARGWLNIEAF
TRBJ2-1,TRBV6-5,.,ASSYGGRQGPLLRGQF
TRBJ1-5,TRBV12-3/TRBV12-4,.,ASSLSTGNQPQH
TRBJ2-1,TRBV11-3,.,ASSLVRTGRNEKF
TRBJ2-1,TRBV5-6,.,ASSWRRKQF
TRBJ2-3,TRBV20-1,few,SAPGTSTYTQY
TRBJ2-5,TRBV7-8,few,ASSSGTHQETQY
TRBJ1-5,TRBV20-1,.,SASWAHNQPQH
TRBJ2-5,TRBV6-6,.,ASSPARQCGETRY
TRBJ2-3,TRBV7-8,.,ASSLAPSANTQY
TRBJ2-1,TRBV4-2,.,AGDQDTGTSGRALHNEQF
TRBJ2-5,TRBV20-1,.,SARVMGSSQETQY
TRBJ1-1,TRBV6-6,.,ASSYSTDMNIEAF
TRBJ1-1,TRBV29-1,.,SVGENTEAF
TRBJ2-7,TRBV20-1,.,STSTPGLYEQY
TRBJ2-7,TRBV6-5,.,ASSPGRPWYEQY
TRBJ2-7,TRBV28,many,ASSLSSRGYEQY
TRBJ2-3,TRBV20-1,.,SVVRDTQY
TRBJ2-5,TRBV5-5,.,ASKRTEAQH
TRBJ2-1,TRBV20-1,medium-sized,SAVELAGGVEQF
TRBJ1-1,TRBV6-5,few,ASTTRQQALKNEAF
TRBJ2-1,TRBV20-1,.,SVRDHSPGKIGYEQF